This T cell receptor beta chain originates from a study of T cell repertoires in cytomegalovirus infection. Overall study context: A matching HLA type, together with CMV infection, was signaled by public TCR beta signatures.

At least ten counts were recorded for this clonotype. Its antigen is unknown. TCRdb reprocessed the reads with MiXCR, giving one entry per CDR3 protein. Of 650,000 to 900,000 distinct CDR3 sequences in the sample, approximately 32% were seen once. Study-level points and caveats: Dominant in the ex vivo response were TCR beta clonotypes restricted by HLA-C and specific for CMV. There were carriers of CMV plus the relevant HLA, and cumulative public TCR beta family frequency identified them.

Source: cultured CD8+ T cells from PBMCs, taken from culture after CMV antigen stimulation. The sequence came from a human donor in good health (CMV status not recorded). Some clones in this sample may be carry-over from other donors' samples.

The CDR3 coding sequence is TGTGCCAGCAGCTTAGGAGCAGGGGGCGCCTACGAGCAGTACTTC. Translation gives CASSLGAGGAYEQYF. The rearrangement uses TRBV7-2 and TRBJ2-7, with TRBD1 matching over 8 bases. V shed 1 base and J 2 bases; nucleotides not matched to a gene: 4. The CDR3 runs to 15 residues. The germline CDR1 and CDR2 sequences are SGHTA and FQGNSA.